Sequencing of this T cell receptor (beta chain) was carried out in a study of CD8+ T cells in alopecia areata. Turning to the study itself: Tofacitinib administration to treated patients was oral, at 5 to 10 mg twice daily. Study-wide points: Lesional scalp exceeded normal scalp in clonality, especially in alopecia totalis/universalis. TCR sharing across patients was less clear than in mice, possibly HLA-related.

CDR1 is SGHRS and CDR2 is YFSETQ in the germline V gene. This CDR3 spans 14 amino acids. A note on this clone: Its matching antigen is unknown. An end of the junction differs from the germline gene, which may be a read error.

Using a FACSAria, the CD4+ and CD8+ T cells were sorted from the PBMCs. Extraction of RNA preceded its reverse transcription into cDNA, which served as the sequencing template. Libraries were prepared by immunoSEQ multiplex PCR; TCRdb keeps only in-frame clonotypes and omits some of them. The sample comprises some 240,000 clones, 50% to 60% of which are singletons, and roughly 0.47% rests with the top ten. This sample comprised CD4+ T cells sorted from blood, obtained at week 0. V gene TRBV5-1 combines with J gene TRBJ2-7, with 8 bases fitting TRBD1. This TCR was sampled from a human donor with alopecia areata. The CDR3 nucleotides read TGCGACAGCAGCACGGACAGGGATGCCTACGAGCAGTACTTC. Protein: CDSSTDRDAYEQYF.